The clone carrying this TCR beta chain has a single count. Its antigen remains unidentified. TCRdb's copy holds only in-frame clones and misses some; the assay was immunoSEQ multiplex PCR. The data show under 2.5 million clones, about nine tenths seen once. The sample is drawn from a study of shared clonotypes between healthy human individuals. Study as a whole: Aged 18 to 49, the donors were two women and a few men. Study outcomes and limitations: The study found lower generation probabilities in non-shared clonotypes than in those shared by all four donors. Sampling involved blood alone; tissue repertoires likely differ.

Naive CD4+ cells were CD45RA-selected; the remaining cells were memory. Sequenced material: naive CD4+ T cells from PBMCs. The subset denotes: CD45RA+ positively selected. This sequence originates from a man aged 18 to 30 in good health. Some clones in this sample may be carry-over from other donors' samples.

The CDR3 sequence: CASSLGGGGTSGILETQYF. The CDR3 bases are TGTGCCAGCAGCTTAGGCGGTGGGGGGACTAGCGGGATCCTGGAGACCCAGTACTTC. V usage is TRBV11-2 and J usage is TRBJ2-5, with TRBD2 matching 13 bases. With 1 base clipped from V and 5 bases from J, the junction kept 13 bases outside the gene matches. This CDR3 contains 19 residues. Germline V lookup: CDR1 SGHAT, CDR2 FQNNGV.